This TCR beta chain appears in the sequencing data of a study of blood T cell repertoires in COVID-19 (dated by TCRdb to between 2020 and 2021). Background for the entire study: Collaborator samples came from the United States, Italy and Spain and covered acute and convalescent phases of COVID-19. The samples were drawn from two sources: the first 160 participants of the ongoing ImmuneRACE study, and 1,254 subjects contributed by 6 global collaborators. Subjects who had been exposed to COVID-19, were actively infected with it, or had recovered from it provided the deeply sampled blood TCRbeta repertoires that made up the dataset. The material from the prospective study consisted of cDNA or gDNA derived from T cells, B-cell-depleted T cells, or PBMCs. Sample metadata almost always included a de-identified subject ID, COVID-19 status, age in years and sex. The repertoires were released in a freely available public database intended as a resource for research on the immune response to SARS-CoV-2. Where HLA class I and class II types were available, the types were taken from metadata supplied by the sample provider, not from assay-based typing. On the study overall, not on this receptor specifically: The amount of clinical and demographic metadata varied by source and participant and was provided uncurated.

As to this clone: The specificity of this receptor is unknown. Base qualities are missing; no much larger clone stands one base away.

Based on the germline V gene, the CDR1 and CDR2 sequences are ENHRY and SYGVKD. The cysteine opens and the phenylalanine closes a CDR3 of 15 amino acids. Only the CDR3 DNA stays, 45 bases, in frame from base 1. In the prospective study, participants were roughly 18 to 90 years old, resided in about two dozen geographic areas of the United States, and were enrolled through a virtual design. To assign participants to cohorts, the prospective study relied on clinical history that participants themselves reported in a screening survey and a study questionnaire. ImmuneRACE Cohort 3 recovered participants were defined by two consecutive negative NP/OP PCR tests, healthcare professional clearance, or symptom resolution. Each participant in the prospective study had whole blood, serum and a nasopharyngeal or oropharyngeal swab collected by mobile phlebotomists. Participants in the prospective study had the option to provide additional blood draws and questionnaires over a 2-month period. Before DNA extraction, blood samples from the prospective study were shipped at room temperature or frozen.

The immunoSEQ Assay, a bias-controlled multiplex PCR, was used to amplify TCRbeta CDR3 regions from genomic DNA. The study's own analysis went as follows. Nucleated cell counts per sample were estimated from amplification of reference gene primers within the assay. Sequence reads were collapsed and filtered to measure the absolute abundance of every unique TCRbeta CDR3 rearrangement. For each sample, productive Simpson clonality was calculated by taking the square root of Simpson's diversity index across productive rearrangements. In TCRdb, the immuneACCESS table is reduced to in-frame sequences with V and J assigned. These tables do not hold every clone; where another copy was compared, an unresolved V gene accounts for under half, and the others remain unexplained. V, J and clone size reflect that table, while D and trimming were determined from the DNA. The sample table contains some 160,000 clones; only one count was recorded for about four fifths of them. Clones ranked in the top ten supply about 3.7% of the sample.

This receptor was identified in a woman aged 55-69 years who had recovered from COVID-19. The chain is made from TRBV10-3 and TRBJ2-7; 6 matching bases give a weak D call of TRBD2. The sequencing sample was made of PBMCs or T cells enriched from blood (not recorded which). The encoded CDR3 is CASGQGFPSSYEQYF. The DNA sequence is given as TGTGCTAGCGGCCAAGGTTTTCCCTCCTCCTACGAGCAGTACTTC.